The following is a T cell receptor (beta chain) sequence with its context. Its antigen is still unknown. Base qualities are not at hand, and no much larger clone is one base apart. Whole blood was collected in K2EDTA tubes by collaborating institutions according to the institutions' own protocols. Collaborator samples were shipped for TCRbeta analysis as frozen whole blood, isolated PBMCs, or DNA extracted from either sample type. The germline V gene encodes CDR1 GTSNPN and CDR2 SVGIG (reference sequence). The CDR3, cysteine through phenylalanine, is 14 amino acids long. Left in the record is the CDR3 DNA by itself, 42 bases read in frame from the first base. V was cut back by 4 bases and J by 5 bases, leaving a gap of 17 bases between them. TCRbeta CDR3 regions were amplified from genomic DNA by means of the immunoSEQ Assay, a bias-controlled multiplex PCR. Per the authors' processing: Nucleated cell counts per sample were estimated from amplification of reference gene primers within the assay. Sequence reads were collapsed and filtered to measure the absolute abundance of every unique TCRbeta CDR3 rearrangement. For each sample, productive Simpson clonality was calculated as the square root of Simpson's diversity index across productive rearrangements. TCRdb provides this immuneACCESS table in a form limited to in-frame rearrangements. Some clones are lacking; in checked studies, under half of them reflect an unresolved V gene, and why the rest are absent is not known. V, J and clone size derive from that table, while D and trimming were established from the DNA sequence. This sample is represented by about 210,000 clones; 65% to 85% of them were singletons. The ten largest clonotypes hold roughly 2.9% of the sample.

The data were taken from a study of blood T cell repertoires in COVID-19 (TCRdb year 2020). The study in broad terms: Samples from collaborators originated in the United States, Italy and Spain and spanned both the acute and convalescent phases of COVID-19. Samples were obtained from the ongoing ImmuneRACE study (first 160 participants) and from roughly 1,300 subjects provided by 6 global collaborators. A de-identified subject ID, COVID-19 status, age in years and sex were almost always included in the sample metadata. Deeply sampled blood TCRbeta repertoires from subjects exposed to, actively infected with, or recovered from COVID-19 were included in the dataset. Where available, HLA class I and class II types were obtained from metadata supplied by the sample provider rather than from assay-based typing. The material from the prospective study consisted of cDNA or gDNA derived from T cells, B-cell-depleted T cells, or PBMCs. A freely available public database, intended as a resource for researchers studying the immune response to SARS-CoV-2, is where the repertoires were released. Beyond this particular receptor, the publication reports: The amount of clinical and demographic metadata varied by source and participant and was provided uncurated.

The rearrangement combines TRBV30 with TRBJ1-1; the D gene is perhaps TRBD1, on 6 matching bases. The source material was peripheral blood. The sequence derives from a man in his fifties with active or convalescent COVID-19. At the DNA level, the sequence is TGTGCCTGGACCTTCGGGGGGCGAGGAACTGAAGCTTTCTTT. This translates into CAWTFGGRGTEAFF.